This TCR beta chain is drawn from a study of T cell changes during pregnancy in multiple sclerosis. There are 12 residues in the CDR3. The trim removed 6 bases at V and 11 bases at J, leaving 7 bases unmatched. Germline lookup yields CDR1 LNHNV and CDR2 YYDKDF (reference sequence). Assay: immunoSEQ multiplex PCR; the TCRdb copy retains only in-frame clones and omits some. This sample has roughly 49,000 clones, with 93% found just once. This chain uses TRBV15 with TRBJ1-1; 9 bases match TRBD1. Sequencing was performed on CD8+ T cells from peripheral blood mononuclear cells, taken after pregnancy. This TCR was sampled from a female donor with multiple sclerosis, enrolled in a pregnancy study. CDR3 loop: CATRAWTGDAFF. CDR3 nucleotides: TGTGCCACCAGGGCCTGGACAGGGGACGCTTTCTTT.